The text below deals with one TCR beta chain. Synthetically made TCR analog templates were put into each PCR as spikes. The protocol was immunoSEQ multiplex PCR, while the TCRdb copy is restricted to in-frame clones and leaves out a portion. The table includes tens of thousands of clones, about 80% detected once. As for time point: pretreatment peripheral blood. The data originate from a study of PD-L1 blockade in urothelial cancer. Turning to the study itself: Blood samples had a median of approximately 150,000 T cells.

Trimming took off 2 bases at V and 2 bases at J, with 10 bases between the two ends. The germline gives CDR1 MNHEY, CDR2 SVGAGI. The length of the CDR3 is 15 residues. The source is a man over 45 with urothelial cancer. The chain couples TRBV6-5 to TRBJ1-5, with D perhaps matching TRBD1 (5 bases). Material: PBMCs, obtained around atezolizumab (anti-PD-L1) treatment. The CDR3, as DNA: TGTGCCAGCAGTTACCCAGGGATAGGCAATCAGCCCCAGCATTTT. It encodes CASSYPGIGNQPQHF.